The 20 T cell receptor beta chains below all came from one sample that was sequenced in a study of long-term antiretroviral therapy in people with HIV. Researchers report immunoSEQ v3.0 was run at survey level. The protocol was immunoSEQ multiplex PCR, while the TCRdb copy is restricted to in-frame clones and leaves out a portion. The sample lists about 39,000 clones; roughly nine tenths were seen once. The sequences come from unsorted PBMCs, collected 1.2 years after starting antiretroviral therapy. Source of these receptors: a woman aged 45-59 years with HIV.

The gene calls are TRBV7-3 and TRBJ1-1, with a weak D call TRBD1 (6 bases). In germline, CDR1 is SGHTA, CDR2 FQGTGA. The CDR3 consists of 12 residues. V lost 5 bases and J lost 11, with 15 bases in between. The CDR3 nucleotides read TGTGCCAGCAGCGTAAGCAACAGGGAGGCTTTCTTT. Its translation is CASSVSNREAFF.

This clone showed up just a few times. The chain joins TRBV11-2 to TRBJ2-7; tentatively, D is TRBD1 (6 bases). This CDR3 region has 15 residues. Germline CDR1 is SGHAT and CDR2 is FQNNGV. V dropped 0 bases and J dropped 2 bases, with 11 bases sitting between them. The DNA for the CDR3 is TGTGCCAGCAGCTTAGAAGCAGGGGTGGCCTACGAGCAGTACTTC. This translates into CASSLEAGVAYEQYF.

The chain employs TRBV12-5 and TRBJ2-2, with 9 bases that match TRBD1. Trimming cost V 5 bases and J 5 bases; bases outside gene matches: 6. The CDR3 totals 15 residues. Germline V gives CDR1 LGHNT, CDR2 FRNRAP. The CDR3 nucleotides read TGTGCTAGTGGTCCGCAGGACAGGGGAACCGGGGAGCTGTTTTTT. Translation: CASGPQDRGTGELFF.

This clone was counted a few times. CDR3 in DNA: TGTGCCAGTAGACAGGGGCCAAGGTATGGCTACACCTTC. Its translation: CASRQGPRYGYTF. This rearrangement joins TRBV19 to TRBJ1-2; 7 bases map to TRBD1. The CDR3 extends over 13 amino acids. V shed 6 bases and J 5 bases; nucleotides not matched to a gene: 6. In germline, CDR1 is LNHDA, CDR2 SQIVND (reference sequence).

This chain uses TRBV6-1 with TRBJ2-4, with a weak D call TRBD1 (6 bases). The CDR3 extends over 16 amino acids. The germline V gene has CDR1 MNHNS and CDR2 SASEGT. Trimming cost V 4 bases and J 0 bases, with 13 bases left between them. CDR3: CASSARTELAKNIQYF. Written as DNA, the CDR3 is TGTGCCAGCAGTGCCCGGACAGAGCTAGCCAAAAACATTCAGTACTTC.

The rearrangement uses TRBV11-2 and TRBJ1-1, with TRBD1 as a possible D gene (5 bases). V was pared by 0 bases and J by 6 bases, with 14 bases between. Per the germline V gene, CDR1 is SGHAT and CDR2 is FQNNGV. This CDR3 contains 15 residues. Here the CDR3 reads CASSLDGRTRAEAFF. CDR3 in DNA: TGTGCCAGCAGCTTAGATGGACGGACACGCGCTGAAGCTTTCTTT.

The CDR3 DNA sequence: TGTGCCAGCAGCCCCTTCAGTGGCTATAATTCACCCCTCCACTTT. It codes for CASSPFSGYNSPLHF. The chain joins TRBV7-2 to TRBJ1-6; D is uncertain. Germline lookup yields CDR1 SGHTA and CDR2 FQGNSA. The CDR3 has 15 residues. Trimming took off 5 bases at V and 3 bases at J, with 11 bases between the two ends.

V is TRBV5-5 and J is TRBJ2-7; the D gene is possibly TRBD2 (6 bases). The V end lost 2 bases, the J end lost 3 bases, and 15 bases lay between the germline ends. This CDR3 is built from 15 residues. Germline loops: CDR1 SGHKS, CDR2 YYEKEE (reference sequence). The CDR3 DNA follows: TGTGCCAGCAGCTTTGTACCGGGAGTAGGCTACGAGCAGTACTTC. It codes for CASSFVPGVGYEQYF. The full variable domain, rest sourced from reference TRBV5-5 and TRBJ2-7, is DAGVTQSPTHLIKTRGQQVTLRCSPISGHKSVSWYQQVLGQGPQFIFQYYEKEERGRGNFPDRFSARQFPNYSSELNVNALLLGDSALYLCASSFVPGVGYEQYFGPGTRLTVT.

V gene TRBV7-2 combines with J gene TRBJ2-7; D may be TRBD1 (8 bases). This CDR3 contains 17 residues. Germline V CDR1 and CDR2: SGHTA, FQGNSA. Between the trimmed V and J ends, which lost 3 bases and 5 bases, there was a span of 23 bases. CDR3 amino acids: CASSFSISNRGGDEQYF. The CDR3 DNA sequence: TGTGCCAGCAGCTTTTCGATTAGTAACAGGGGGGGCGACGAGCAGTACTTC.

The chain links TRBV5-1 to TRBJ2-5; D is perhaps TRBD2 (5 bases). The V end was cut by 0 bases, the J end by 0 bases, with 9 bases between. The germline CDR1 and CDR2 sequences are SGHRS and YFSETQ. CDR3 length: 15 residues. The CDR3 DNA reads TGCGCCAGCAGCTTGGCGGGGATAGACCAAGAGACCCAGTACTTC. It yields the protein CASSLAGIDQETQYF.

The chain combines TRBV11-2 with TRBJ1-2; perhaps TRBD1 as D (6 bases). The V end was cut by 2 bases, the J end by 3 bases, with 7 bases between. The germline V gene has CDR1 SGHAT and CDR2 FQNNGV. The CDR3 sequence is 13 residues long. The CDR3 region is CASSLNRDYGYTF. CDR3 in DNA: TGTGCCAGCAGCTTAAACAGGGACTATGGCTACACCTTC.

V usage is TRBV7-8 and J usage is TRBJ1-5; 7 bases match TRBD1. CDR1 is SGHVS and CDR2 is FQNEAQ in the germline V gene. The CDR3 is 15 residues long. V lost 5 bases and J lost 5; bases outside the gene matches: 9. CDR3 region: CASSRTTGNYQPQHF. The CDR3 coding sequence is TGTGCCAGCAGCCGCACGACAGGGAACTATCAGCCCCAGCATTTT.

The genes are TRBV5-1 and TRBJ2-7, with unresolved D. This CDR3 comprises 15 residues. Trimming took off 0 bases at V and 5 bases at J, with 15 bases between the two ends. Germline-derived CDR1 and CDR2 are SGHRS and YFSETQ. This CDR3 is CASSLGRASRDEQYF. For the CDR3, the DNA is TGCGCCAGCAGCTTGGGAAGGGCGAGCCGTGACGAGCAGTACTTC. The full variable domain, completed using reference TRBV5-1 and TRBJ2-7, is KAGVTQTPRYLIKTRGQQVTLSCSPISGHRSVSWYQQTPGQGLQFLFEYFSETQRNKGNFPGRFSGRQFSNSRSEMNVSTLELGDSALYLCASSLGRASRDEQYFGPGTRLTVT.

The J gene is TRBJ1-2, the V gene TRBV2; the D gene is possibly TRBD1 (6 bases). The germline CDR1 and CDR2 sequences are SNHLY and FYNNEI. Between the trimmed V and J ends, which lost 2 bases and 8 bases, there was a span of 12 bases. This CDR3 contains 13 residues. CDR3 loop: CASSERGVGGYTF. In DNA form, the CDR3 reads TGTGCCAGCAGTGAAAGGGGGGTGGGGGGCTACACCTTC.

The V call is TRBV29-1, the J call TRBJ1-3; TRBD1 agrees at 7 bases. J gave up 3 bases and V 7 bases, and 6 bases lay outside the gene matches. From germline, CDR1 is SQVTM and CDR2 ANQGSEA. The CDR3 runs 13 residues. The CDR3 loop is CSGGRGLGNTIYF. In DNA form, the CDR3 reads TGCAGCGGGGGTAGGGGGCTTGGAAACACCATATATTTT.

The chain recombines TRBV4-1 with TRBJ1-2, with D uncertain. This CDR3 has 15 residues. V shed 4 bases and J shed 2 bases, with 14 bases lying between them. Looked up from germline, CDR1 is MGHRA and CDR2 is YSYEKL. DNA for the CDR3: TGCGCCAGCAGCCGGGCCGCGGTATCGAACTATGGCTACACCTTC. Residues: CASSRAAVSNYGYTF.

This clone was counted a few times. The chain has TRBV7-2 and TRBJ1-3; D call uncertain. Germline assignment: CDR1 SGHTA and CDR2 FQGNSA. The CDR3 totals 14 residues. V lost 2 bases and J 0 bases, leaving 5 bases between the germline ends. The CDR3 protein is CASSLSNSGNTIYF. CDR3 bases: TGTGCCAGCAGCTTATCGAACTCTGGAAACACCATATATTTT.

The chain is built from TRBV5-1 and TRBJ2-3, with D unresolved. V was pared by 0 bases and J by 0 bases, with 8 bases between. The CDR3 runs to 15 residues. The germline V gene encodes CDR1 SGHRS and CDR2 YFSETQ. CDR3 coding DNA: TGCGCCAGCAGCTTGGAACAGCCTAGCACAGATACGCAGTATTTT. It is translated as CASSLEQPSTDTQYF.

The chain uses TRBV9 and TRBJ2-6; 9 positions agree with TRBD1. Germline V CDR1 and CDR2: SGDLS, YYNGEE. Trimming removed 4 bases from V and 10 bases from J; junction bases left unmatched: 9. The CDR3 contains 15 residues. DNA of the CDR3: TGTGCCAGCAGCCCCCAGGGACAGGGCAATAACGTCCTGACTTTC. Amino acids: CASSPQGQGNNVLTF.

The rearrangement uses TRBV6-5 and TRBJ1-2, with D uncertain. Germline CDR1 is MNHEY and CDR2 is SVGAGI. Trimming pared 2 bases from V and 2 bases from J, leaving 9 bases between. This CDR3 region has 14 residues. The CDR3 sequence is CASSYHRVNYGYTF. CDR3 nucleotides: TGTGCCAGCAGTTACCATCGGGTAAACTATGGCTACACCTTC.